Many counts were recorded for the clone carrying this T cell receptor beta chain. The CDR3 length is 16 residues. After removal of 6 bases from V and 6 bases from J, the junction contained 16 bases not matched to a gene. The sample is drawn from a study of T cells in Graves' hyperthyroidism and ophthalmopathy. RNA transcripts provided the source from which TCR beta CDR3 regions were amplified. A first-round RT-PCR of the TCR CDR3 used the HTBI primer set. From the multiplex PCR reads, TCRdb called clonotypes with MiXCR, one entry per CDR3 protein. The table lists some 740,000 distinct CDR3 sequences, around 15% of them singletons, with 10% in the top ten.

The specimen was blood. V gene TRBV12-3 or TRBV12-4 combines with J gene TRBJ2-7; 8 positions match TRBD2. This clonotype was obtained from a woman between 18 and 29 years old with Graves' hyperthyroidism. The CDR3 spells CASRTLGSGSSGEQYF. As DNA, the CDR3 is TGTGCCAGCAGGACCCTAGGAAGCGGGAGCTCCGGCGAGCAGTACTTC.